Below, 19 T cell receptor beta chains from the same sample are listed, as sequenced in a study of cytomegalovirus exposure and HLA in healthy donors. The PCR made use of 60 Vbeta and 13 Jbeta primers. Generated by immunoSEQ multiplex PCR, the TCRdb table keeps only in-frame clones and is missing some. The repertoire holds around 160,000 clones, over 70% seen once, with about 7.9% in the top ten. Sequences were obtained from PBMCs. Source of these receptors: a male donor in good health and CMV-seropositive.

V gene TRBV19 combines with J gene TRBJ1-2; D is undetermined. The V and J ends lost 5 bases and 2 bases respectively, with 9 bases between them. The CDR3 spans 13 residues. Germline V gene data show CDR1 as LNHDA and CDR2 as SQIVND (reference sequence). The CDR3 bases are TGTGCCAGTAGTGTTACAGAAAACTATGGCTACACCTTC. Its translation: CASSVTENYGYTF.

The count of this clone is one. V gene TRBV7-8 combines with J gene TRBJ2-5; possibly TRBD2 for D (7 bases). The CDR3 extends over 16 amino acids. CDR1 SGHVS and CDR2 FQNEAQ come from the germline V gene. V gave up 5 bases and J gave up 7 bases, with 23 bases separating them. CDR3 loop: CASSPTDEGEGGTQYF. DNA for the CDR3: TGTGCCAGCAGCCCAACAGACGAGGGGGAGGGAGGGACCCAGTACTTC.

This rearrangement joins TRBV28 to TRBJ2-7, with TRBD1 identical over 9 bases. The junction had 12 bases not matched to a gene; V was cut back by 5 bases and J by 1 base. This CDR3 contains 17 residues. Germline V gives CDR1 MDHEN, CDR2 SYDVKM. The CDR3 DNA is TGTGCCAGCAGTCTTCCCGTAGGGGACAGGGCTTCCTACGAGCAGTACTTC. This gives the protein CASSLPVGDRASYEQYF.

This clone has a handful of counts. The V and J genes are TRBV4-2 and TRBJ1-1; 8 bases match TRBD1. With 1 base clipped from V and 5 bases from J, the junction kept 3 bases outside the gene matches. CDR3 length: 14 amino acids. CDR1 and CDR2 (germline): LGHNA, YNFKEQ. CDR3 DNA: TGTGCCAGCAGCCAAGTCGACAGGGGAACTGAAGCTTTCTTT. Encoded protein: CASSQVDRGTEAFF.

This chain connects TRBV13 to TRBJ1-1; D ambiguous. Trimming stripped 0 bases from V and 4 bases from J, with 12 bases between. Germline lookup yields CDR1 PRHDT and CDR2 FYEKMQ (reference sequence). This CDR3 contains 15 residues. Here the CDR3 DNA reads TGTGCCAGCAGCTTAGGGACGGGAATGGGCACTGAAGCTTTCTTT. Its translation: CASSLGTGMGTEAFF. Full variable domain (outside the CDR3, taken from reference TRBV13 and TRBJ1-1): AAGVIQSPRHLIKEKRETATLKCYPIPRHDTVYWYQQGPGQDPQFLISFYEKMQSDKGSIPDRFSAQQFSDYHSELNMSSLELGDSALYFCASSLGTGMGTEAFFGQGTRLTVV.

This clone was detected a few times. The chain joins TRBV6-1 to TRBJ1-2; 10 bases agree with TRBD1. The V and J ends lost 0 bases and 8 bases, in that order; junction bases with no gene match: 3. The CDR3 sequence is 14 residues long. Germline CDR1 and CDR2: MNHNS and SASEGT. This chain's CDR3 is CASSEAVDRGGYTF. The CDR3 bases are TGTGCCAGCAGTGAAGCTGTGGACAGGGGGGGCTACACCTTC.

This chain uses TRBV27 with TRBJ2-1; weak D call: TRBD1 (6 bases). V was clipped by 5 bases and J by 6 bases, with 11 bases between them. Germline V gene lookup returns CDR1 MNHEY and CDR2 SMNVEV (reference sequence). This CDR3 is built from 13 residues. CDR3 nucleotide sequence: TGTGCCAGCAGTCTCCTAGGGGGCAATGAGCAGTTCTTC. Its protein is CASSLLGGNEQFF.

The genes are TRBV4-2 and TRBJ2-5; 8 nucleotides agree with TRBD1. From germline, CDR1 is LGHNA and CDR2 YNFKEQ. The CDR3 is made up of 20 amino acids. The V gene end was trimmed by 2 bases and the J gene end by 9 bases; junction bases not matched to a gene: 26. As DNA, the CDR3 is TGTGCCAGCAGCCAAATAGGACAGAGCGACAGGGGACCCATCCGGGGACCCCAGTACTTC. Its translation is CASSQIGQSDRGPIRGPQYF.

Of note for this clone: Other DNA sequences in the same sample also yield this CDR3. This rearrangement joins TRBV6-1 to TRBJ2-5; 13 bases are shared with TRBD2. The germline V gene encodes CDR1 MNHNS and CDR2 SASEGT. Trimming removed 2 bases from V and 4 bases from J; junction bases left unmatched: 1. CDR3 length: 15 residues. CDR3 in amino acids: CASSETSGGAETQYF. CDR3 bases: TGTGCCAGCAGTGAAACTAGCGGGGGGGCAGAGACCCAGTACTTC.

The CDR3 here is CASSSSPRAITDTQYF. Here the CDR3 DNA reads TGTGCCAGCAGCTCCTCGCCCAGGGCGATCACAGATACGCAGTATTTT. The V gene is TRBV7-9, the J gene TRBJ2-3; D perhaps matches TRBD1 (5 bases). Germline V CDR1 and CDR2: SEHNR, FQNEAQ (reference sequence). Trimming took 4 bases from V and 2 from J, leaving 16 bases between them. This CDR3 spans 16 amino acids. Full variable domain (outside the CDR3, taken from reference TRBV7-9 and TRBJ2-3): DTGVSQNPRHKITKRGQNVTFRCDPISEHNRLYWYRQTLGQGPEFLTYFQNEAQLEKSRLLSDRFSAERPKGSFSTLEIQRTEQGDSAMYLCASSSSPRAITDTQYFGPGTRLTVL.

The J gene is TRBJ2-1, the V gene TRBV25-1, with a tentative D call TRBD2 (6 bases). The CDR3 has 17 residues. Trimming shortened V by 8 bases and J by 0 bases, and 20 bases separated the two germline ends. Germline V gene data show CDR1 as MGHDK and CDR2 as SYGVNS. CDR3 nucleotide sequence: TGTGCCAGCGGGGGGTTCGTGGGGACCTCCTCCTACAATGAGCAGTTCTTC. Its translation: CASGGFVGTSSYNEQFF.

There are a few counts of this clone. The V and J genes are TRBV9 and TRBJ1-1; D uncertain. There are 18 residues in the CDR3. CDR1 is SGDLS and CDR2 is YYNGEE in the germline V gene. V lost 1 base, J lost 0 bases, and 19 bases lay in between. CDR3: CASSVRVTDPDLNTEAFF. CDR3 DNA: TGTGCCAGCAGCGTAAGAGTAACAGATCCAGACCTGAACACTGAAGCTTTCTTT. The full variable domain, rest sourced from reference TRBV9 and TRBJ1-1, is DSGVTQTPKHLITATGQRVTLRCSPRSGDLSVYWYQQSLDQGLQFLIQYYNGEERAKGNILERFSAQQFPDLHSELNLSSLELGDSALYFCASSVRVTDPDLNTEAFFGQGTRLTVV.

The V call is TRBV2, the J call TRBJ1-1; D is undetermined. The CDR3 has 14 amino acids. V was shortened by 3 bases and J by 1 base, with 9 bases between the two germline ends. Germline V gene data show CDR1 as SNHLY and CDR2 as FYNNEI. DNA for the CDR3: TGTGCCAGCAGTGAGTTAGTATGGAACACTGAAGCTTTCTTT. As protein: CASSELVWNTEAFF. Full variable domain (rest looked up from reference TRBV2 and TRBJ1-1): EPEVTQTPSHQVTQMGQEVILRCVPISNHLYFYWYRQILGQKVEFLVSFYNNEISEKSEIFDDQFSVERPDGSNFTLKIRSTKLEDSAMYFCASSELVWNTEAFFGQGTRLTVV.

This chain joins TRBV30 and TRBJ2-5; TRBD2 agrees at 7 bases. Looked up from germline, CDR1 is GTSNPN and CDR2 is SVGIG (reference sequence). The junction had 12 bases not matched to a gene; V was cut back by 4 bases and J by 10 bases. The CDR3 runs 13 residues. CDR3 coding DNA: TGTGCCTGGAATAGGGCGGGAGAGGGGAGCCAGTACTTC. Protein sequence: CAWNRAGEGSQYF.

In its sample, this clone was seen once. This chain links TRBV9 with TRBJ2-7; 7 bases line up with TRBD2. J lost 2 bases, V lost 0 bases, and 2 bases had no gene match. The CDR3 is made up of 14 amino acids. Germline CDR1 SGDLS, CDR2 YYNGEE. CDR3 residues: CASSVGAGAYEQYF. CDR3 in DNA: TGTGCCAGCAGCGTAGGGGCGGGGGCCTACGAGCAGTACTTC.

There are a few counts of this clone. The chain recombines TRBV9 with TRBJ2-1; TRBD2 matches 9 bases. The germline gives CDR1 SGDLS, CDR2 YYNGEE. The CDR3 consists of 14 residues. V dropped 6 bases and J dropped 7; count of bases not matched to a gene: 8. CDR3 residues: CASNLAGVWNEQFF. In DNA form, the CDR3 reads TGTGCCAGCAACTTAGCGGGGGTGTGGAATGAGCAGTTCTTC.

V and J are TRBV9 and TRBJ2-2; D perhaps matches TRBD1 (5 bases). This CDR3 is 16 amino acids long. V lost 0 bases and J lost 2, with 11 bases in between. In germline, CDR1 is SGDLS, CDR2 YYNGEE. The CDR3 DNA sequence: TGTGCCAGCAGCGTAGCCCCGGACACTAACACCGGGGAGCTGTTTTTT. It specifies CASSVAPDTNTGELFF.

This chain connects TRBV19 to TRBJ1-6; D is uncertain. The CDR3 runs to 14 residues. V was shortened by 5 bases and J by 11 bases, with 16 bases between the two germline ends. Germline V CDR1 and CDR2: LNHDA, SQIVND (reference sequence). CDR3 in amino acids: CASSPLGGSTPLHF. Here the CDR3 DNA reads TGTGCCAGTAGTCCGCTAGGAGGGTCGACACCCCTCCACTTT.

The genes are TRBV5-1 and TRBJ1-3, with a tentative D call TRBD1 (6 bases). V was cut by 4 bases and J by 0 bases, with 17 bases left in between. CDR3 length: 17 residues. The germline gives CDR1 SGHRS, CDR2 YFSETQ. DNA for the CDR3: TGCGCCAGCAGCCTGGGTACCGGGACAACCTCTGGAAACACCATATATTTT. Its protein product is CASSLGTGTTSGNTIYF.